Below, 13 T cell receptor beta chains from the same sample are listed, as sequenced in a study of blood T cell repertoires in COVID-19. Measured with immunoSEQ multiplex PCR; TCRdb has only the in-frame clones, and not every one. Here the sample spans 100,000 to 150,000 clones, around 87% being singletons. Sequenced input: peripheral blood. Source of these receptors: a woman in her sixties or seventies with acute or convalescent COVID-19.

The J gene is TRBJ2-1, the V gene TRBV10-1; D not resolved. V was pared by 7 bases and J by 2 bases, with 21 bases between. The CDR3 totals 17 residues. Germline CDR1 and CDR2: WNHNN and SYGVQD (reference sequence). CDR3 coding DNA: TGCGCCAGCACTGCTCCCGCCCCCTTTCAGACCTACAATGAGCAGTTCTTC. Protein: CASTAPAPFQTYNEQFF.

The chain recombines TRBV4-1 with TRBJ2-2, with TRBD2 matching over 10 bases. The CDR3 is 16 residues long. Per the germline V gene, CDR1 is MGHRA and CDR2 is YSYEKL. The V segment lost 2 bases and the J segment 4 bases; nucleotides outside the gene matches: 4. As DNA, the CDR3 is TGCGCCAGCAGCCAAATAGCGGGAGGAGTCACCGGGGAGCTGTTTTTT. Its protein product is CASSQIAGGVTGELFF.

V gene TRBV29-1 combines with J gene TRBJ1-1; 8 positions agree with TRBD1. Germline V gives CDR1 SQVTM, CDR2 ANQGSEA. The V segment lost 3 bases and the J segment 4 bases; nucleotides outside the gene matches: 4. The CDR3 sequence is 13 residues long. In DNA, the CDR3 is TGCAGCGTTGAGAGACAGGGGCGCACTGAAGCTTTCTTT. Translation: CSVERQGRTEAFF.

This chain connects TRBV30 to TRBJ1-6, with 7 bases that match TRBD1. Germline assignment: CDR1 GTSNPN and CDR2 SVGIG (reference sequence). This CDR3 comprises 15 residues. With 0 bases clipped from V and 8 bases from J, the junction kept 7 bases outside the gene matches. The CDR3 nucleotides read TGTGCCTGGAGTGTCGACAGGGTCGTGCATTCACCCCTCCACTTT. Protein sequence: CAWSVDRVVHSPLHF.

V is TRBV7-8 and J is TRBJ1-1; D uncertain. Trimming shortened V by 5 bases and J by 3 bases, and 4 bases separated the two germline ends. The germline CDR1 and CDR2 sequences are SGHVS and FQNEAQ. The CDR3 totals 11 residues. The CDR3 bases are TGTGCCAGCAGCCCCGACACTGAAGCTTTCTTT. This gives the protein CASSPDTEAFF.

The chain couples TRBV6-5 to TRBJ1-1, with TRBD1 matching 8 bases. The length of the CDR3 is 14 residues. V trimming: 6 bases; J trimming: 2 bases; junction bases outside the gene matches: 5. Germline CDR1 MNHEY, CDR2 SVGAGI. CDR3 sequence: CASSTGQGNTEAFF. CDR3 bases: TGTGCCAGCAGCACCGGACAGGGAAACACTGAAGCTTTCTTT.

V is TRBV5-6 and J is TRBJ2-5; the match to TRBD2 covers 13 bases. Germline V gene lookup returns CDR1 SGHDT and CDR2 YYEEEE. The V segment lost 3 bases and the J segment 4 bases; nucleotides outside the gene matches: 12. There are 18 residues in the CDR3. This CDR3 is CASSSLTSGRAKGETQYF. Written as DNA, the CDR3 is TGTGCCAGCAGCTCCTTAACTAGCGGGAGGGCCAAGGGAGAGACCCAGTACTTC.

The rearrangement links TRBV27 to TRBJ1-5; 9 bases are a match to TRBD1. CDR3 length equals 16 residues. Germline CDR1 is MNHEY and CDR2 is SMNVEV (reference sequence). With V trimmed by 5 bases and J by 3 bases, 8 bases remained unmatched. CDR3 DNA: TGTGCCAGCAGTGAATCCGGGACAGGGTACAATCAGCCCCAGCATTTT. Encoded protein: CASSESGTGYNQPQHF.

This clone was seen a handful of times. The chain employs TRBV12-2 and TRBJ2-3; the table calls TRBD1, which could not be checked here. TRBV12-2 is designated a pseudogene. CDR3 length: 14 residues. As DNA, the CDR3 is TGTGCAAGTCGCCGGGGACAGGGGGGGGATACGCAGTATTTT. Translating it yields CASRRGQGGDTQYF.

The CDR3 coding sequence is TGTGCCAGCTCAATCCAGGGCCGGCCATATGGCTACACCTTC. It yields the protein CASSIQGRPYGYTF. The chain carries TRBV19 and TRBJ1-2; D perhaps matches TRBD1 (5 bases). CDR3 length: 14 residues. CDR1 and CDR2 (germline): LNHDA, SQIVND (reference sequence). V dropped 9 bases and J dropped 5 bases, with 19 bases sitting between them.

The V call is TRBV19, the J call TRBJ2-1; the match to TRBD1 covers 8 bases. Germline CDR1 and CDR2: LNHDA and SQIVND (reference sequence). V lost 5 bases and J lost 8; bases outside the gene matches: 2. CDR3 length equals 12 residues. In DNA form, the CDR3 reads TGTGCCAGTAGTTGGACAGGGCATGAGCAGTTCTTC. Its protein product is CASSWTGHEQFF.

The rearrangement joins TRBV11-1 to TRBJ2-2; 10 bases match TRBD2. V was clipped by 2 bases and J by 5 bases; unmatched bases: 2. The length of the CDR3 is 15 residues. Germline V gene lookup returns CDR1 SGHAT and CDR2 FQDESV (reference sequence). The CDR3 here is CASSLLAGATGELFF. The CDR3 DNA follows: TGTGCCAGCAGCTTACTAGCGGGAGCAACCGGGGAGCTGTTTTTT.

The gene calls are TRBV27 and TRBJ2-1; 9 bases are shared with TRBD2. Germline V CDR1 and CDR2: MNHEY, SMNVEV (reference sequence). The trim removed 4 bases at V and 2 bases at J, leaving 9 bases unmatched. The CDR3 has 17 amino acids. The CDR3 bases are TGTGCCAGCAGTTATTCATGGGCTAGCGGGACCTACAATGAGCAGTTCTTC. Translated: CASSYSWASGTYNEQFF.